This TCR beta chain was captured in a study of cytomegalovirus exposure and HLA in healthy donors. Turning to the study itself: According to later analysis, the same platform produced the approximately 120 validation and 666 first-cohort repertoires.

Assay used: immunoSEQ multiplex PCR; TCRdb lists only in-frame clones, some missing. The top ten hold roughly 9% of the sample, which has roughly 150,000 clones, around 90% seen once. The germline gives CDR1 SGHVS, CDR2 FQNEAQ. The CDR3 is 16 residues long. V lost 5 bases and J lost 0; bases outside the gene matches: 7. The TCR was taken from a man in his late teens or twenties in good health and CMV-seropositive. The sample was PBMCs. This sequence joins TRBV7-8 and TRBJ1-5, with TRBD1 matching 7 bases. The CDR3 DNA is TGTGCCAGCAGCCCAGGGACAGTATCTAGCAATCAGCCCCAGCATTTT. It encodes CASSPGTVSSNQPQHF.